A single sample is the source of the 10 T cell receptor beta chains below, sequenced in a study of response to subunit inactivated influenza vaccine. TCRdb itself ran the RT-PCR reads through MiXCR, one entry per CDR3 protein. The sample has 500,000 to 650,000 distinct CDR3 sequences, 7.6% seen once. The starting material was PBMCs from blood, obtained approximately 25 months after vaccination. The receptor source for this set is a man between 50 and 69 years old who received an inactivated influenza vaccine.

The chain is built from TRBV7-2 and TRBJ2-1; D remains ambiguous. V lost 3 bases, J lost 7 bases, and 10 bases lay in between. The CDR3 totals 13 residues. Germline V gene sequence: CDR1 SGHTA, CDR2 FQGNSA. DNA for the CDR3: TGTGCCAGCAGCTTCCTACTAAGGAATGAGCAGTTCTTC. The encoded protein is CASSFLLRNEQFF.

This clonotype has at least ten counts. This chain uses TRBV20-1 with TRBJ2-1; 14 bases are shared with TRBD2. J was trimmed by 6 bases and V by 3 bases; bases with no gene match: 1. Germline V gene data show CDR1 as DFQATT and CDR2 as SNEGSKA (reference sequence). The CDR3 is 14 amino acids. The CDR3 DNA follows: TGCAGTGCTAGGGGACTAGCGGGGGTCAATGAGCAGTTCTTC. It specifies CSARGLAGVNEQFF.

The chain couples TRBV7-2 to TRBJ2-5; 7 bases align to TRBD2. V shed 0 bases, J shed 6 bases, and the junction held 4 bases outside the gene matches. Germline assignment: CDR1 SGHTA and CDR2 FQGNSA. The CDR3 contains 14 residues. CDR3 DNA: TGTGCCAGCAGCTTAGCCCGGGAGGTGAAGACCCAGTACTTC. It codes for CASSLAREVKTQYF.

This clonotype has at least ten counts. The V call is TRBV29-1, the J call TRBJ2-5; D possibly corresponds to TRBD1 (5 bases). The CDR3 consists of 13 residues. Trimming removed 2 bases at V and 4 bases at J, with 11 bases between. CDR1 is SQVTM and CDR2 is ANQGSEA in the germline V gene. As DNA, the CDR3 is TGCAGCGTTGAAATAAGTAGGGGAGAGACCCAGTACTTC. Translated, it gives CSVEISRGETQYF.

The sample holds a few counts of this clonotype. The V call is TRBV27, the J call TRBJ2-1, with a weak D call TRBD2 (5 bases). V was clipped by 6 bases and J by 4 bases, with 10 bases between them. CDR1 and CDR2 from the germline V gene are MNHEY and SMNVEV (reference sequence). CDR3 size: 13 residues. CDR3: CASSVRAYNEQFF. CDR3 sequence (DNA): TGTGCCAGCAGCGTGAGGGCGTACAATGAGCAGTTCTTC.

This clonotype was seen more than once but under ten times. CDR3 amino acids: CSVGAGLAKNIQYF. The CDR3, as DNA: TGCAGCGTTGGGGCAGGCCTAGCCAAAAACATTCAGTACTTC. The V call is TRBV29-1, the J call TRBJ2-4; D is unclear. This CDR3 is 14 amino acids long. V gave up 4 bases and J gave up 0 bases, with 10 bases separating them. The germline CDR1 and CDR2 sequences are SQVTM and ANQGSEA.

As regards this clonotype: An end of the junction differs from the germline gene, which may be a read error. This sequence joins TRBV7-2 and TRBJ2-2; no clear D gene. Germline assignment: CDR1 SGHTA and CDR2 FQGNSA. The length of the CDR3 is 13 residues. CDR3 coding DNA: TGTGCCAGCAGCTGGTCAAACACCTGGGAGCTGTTTTTT. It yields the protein CASSWSNTWELFF.

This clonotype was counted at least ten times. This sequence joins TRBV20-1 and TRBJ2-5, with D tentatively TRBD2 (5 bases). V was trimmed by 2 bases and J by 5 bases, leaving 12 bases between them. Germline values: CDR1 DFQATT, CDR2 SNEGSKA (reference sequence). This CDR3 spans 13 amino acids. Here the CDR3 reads CSARRENWETQYF. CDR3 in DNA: TGCAGTGCTAGAAGGGAGAATTGGGAGACCCAGTACTTC.

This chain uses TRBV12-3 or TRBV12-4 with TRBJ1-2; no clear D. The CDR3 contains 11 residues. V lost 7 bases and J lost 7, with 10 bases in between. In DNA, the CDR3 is TGTGCCAGCAACGCGGCGGGTGGCTACACCTTC. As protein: CASNAAGGYTF.

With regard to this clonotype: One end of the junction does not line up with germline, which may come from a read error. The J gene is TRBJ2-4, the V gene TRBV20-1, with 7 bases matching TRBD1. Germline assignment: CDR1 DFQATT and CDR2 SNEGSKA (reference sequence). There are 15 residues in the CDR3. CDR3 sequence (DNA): TGCAGTGTTAGACAGGGAAATTTAGCCAAAAACATTCAGTACTTC. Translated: CSVRQGNLAKNIQYF.